These 21 T cell receptor beta chains originate from one sample sequenced in a study of cytotoxic CD8 clonotypes in ibrutinib-treated CLL. Measured with immunoSEQ multiplex PCR; TCRdb has only the in-frame clones, and not every one. The sample lists about 300,000 clones, roughly two thirds occurring once. Sequencing used PBMCs, obtained after 36 months of ibrutinib treatment. These receptors were obtained from a human donor with chronic lymphocytic leukemia.

The gene calls are TRBV28 and TRBJ2-7; D may be TRBD2 (6 bases). Germline V gene sequence: CDR1 MDHEN, CDR2 SYDVKM. The CDR3 contains 15 residues. Trimming removed 4 bases at V and 0 bases at J, with 13 bases between. For the CDR3, the DNA is TGTGCCAGCAGTTGGGGACTTGCGAGCTCCTACGAGCAGTACTTC. It is translated as CASSWGLASSYEQYF.

This chain uses TRBV2 with TRBJ2-7; 8 bases match TRBD1. The CDR3 has 19 residues. Germline CDR1 SNHLY, CDR2 FYNNEI. The trim removed 7 bases at V and 2 bases at J, leaving 22 bases unmatched. CDR3 protein: CASTPSRTGWRGSPYEQYF. The DNA for the CDR3 is TGTGCCAGCACCCCCTCTAGGACAGGGTGGCGTGGGAGCCCCTACGAGCAGTACTTC.

V gene TRBV7-9 combines with J gene TRBJ1-1; the D is unclear. Germline CDR1 reads SEHNR; CDR2 reads FQNEAQ (reference sequence). CDR3 length: 13 amino acids. V was trimmed by 5 bases and J by 3 bases, leaving 10 bases between them. As DNA, the CDR3 is TGTGCCAGCAGCCAGGACTTTTACACTGAAGCTTTCTTT. As protein: CASSQDFYTEAFF.

The chain recombines TRBV7-9 with TRBJ2-7; weak D call: TRBD1 (5 bases). V gave up 3 bases and J gave up 7 bases, with 13 bases separating them. The CDR3 runs 13 residues. Germline CDR1 is SEHNR and CDR2 is FQNEAQ (reference sequence). DNA of the CDR3: TGTGCCAGCAGCTTCGGAAAACAGGAGGAGCAGTACTTC. Translated: CASSFGKQEEQYF.

This chain connects TRBV7-9 to TRBJ1-2; no definite D call. From germline, CDR1 is SEHNR and CDR2 FQNEAQ (reference sequence). CDR3 length: 13 residues. The V and J ends lost 2 bases and 6 bases respectively, with 10 bases between them. The CDR3: CASSLSPGDGYTF. The CDR3 DNA reads as TGTGCCAGCAGCTTATCCCCTGGAGATGGCTACACCTTC.

This clone turned up a few times. This chain joins TRBV5-4 and TRBJ2-1, with D perhaps matching TRBD1 (6 bases). The CDR3 is made up of 15 amino acids. From germline, CDR1 is SGHNT and CDR2 YYREEE (reference sequence). V was pared by 2 bases and J by 0 bases, with 9 bases between. The CDR3 loop is CASSLGQSSYNEQFF. CDR3 bases: TGTGCCAGCAGCTTAGGACAGAGCTCCTACAATGAGCAGTTCTTC.

V gene TRBV10-3 combines with J gene TRBJ2-5, with D possibly matching TRBD2 (5 bases). Germline CDR1 is ENHRY and CDR2 is SYGVKD. CDR3 length: 14 residues. The V end was cut by 2 bases, the J end by 5 bases, with 12 bases between. The CDR3 nucleotides read TGTGCCATCAGTGAGGTTGAGGGCGGGGAGACCCAGTACTTC. Translated: CAISEVEGGETQYF.

The CDR3: CASSESGETYEQYF. In DNA, the CDR3 is TGCGCCAGCAGTGAATCGGGGGAAACCTACGAGCAGTACTTC. The chain is built from TRBV10-1 and TRBJ2-7, with D tentatively TRBD2 (6 bases). With 3 bases removed from V and 2 bases from J, the gap between germline ends came to 11 bases. The CDR3 sequence is 14 residues long. The V gene's germline CDR1 is WNHNN and CDR2 SYGVQD (reference sequence).

This clone was counted between two and nine times. The rearrangement links TRBV4-1 to TRBJ2-7; 7 bases agree with TRBD2. The CDR3 contains 13 residues. Trimming took 4 bases from V and 6 from J; bases not matched to a gene: 6. Germline values: CDR1 MGHRA, CDR2 YSYEKL. DNA of the CDR3: TGCGCCAGCAGCCCGGGGGGAGGACTCGAGCAGTACTTC. This sequence encodes CASSPGGGLEQYF.

This chain joins TRBV5-6 and TRBJ2-5, with D maybe TRBD2 (5 bases). The CDR3 is 16 amino acids. Trimming took 0 bases from V and 3 from J, leaving 15 bases between them. Germline-derived CDR1 and CDR2 are SGHDT and YYEEEE. The CDR3 DNA sequence: TGTGCCAGCAGCTTGGACCGGTACTCAGCGGAAGAGACCCAGTACTTC. Encoded protein: CASSLDRYSAEETQYF.

This clone came up once. The rearrangement joins TRBV10-2 to TRBJ1-2; D gene ambiguous. The V and J ends lost 3 bases and 4 bases respectively, with 12 bases between them. The CDR3 spans 14 residues. CDR1 WSHSY and CDR2 SAAADI come from the germline V gene. DNA of the CDR3: TGCGCCAGCAGTGAACCGACTGCCCTCTATGGCTACACCTTC. Protein sequence: CASSEPTALYGYTF.

This clone was detected a few times. J is TRBJ1-2 and V is TRBV2; the D gene is possibly TRBD1 (6 bases). The germline V and J ends were trimmed by 7 bases and 4 bases, with 19 bases remaining between them. This CDR3 region has 15 residues. Germline V CDR1 and CDR2: SNHLY, FYNNEI. The chain's CDR3 is CASTPEEWTAYGYTF. The CDR3 DNA reads TGTGCCAGCACCCCCGAAGAATGGACAGCCTATGGCTACACCTTC.

This clone has more than one count but fewer than ten. The genes are TRBV2 and TRBJ1-1; a weak D match, TRBD1 (5 bases). The ends were cut back, 6 bases at V and 5 bases at J, with 13 bases in the middle. The CDR3 is 13 residues long. From germline, CDR1 is SNHLY and CDR2 FYNNEI. In DNA, the CDR3 is TGTGCCAGCAGCCCAGGCAGGGCGACTGAAGCTTTCTTT. Its translation: CASSPGRATEAFF.

Comments on this clone: This sample includes further DNA sequences coding for the same CDR3. This chain uses TRBV29-1 with TRBJ2-3; perhaps TRBD2 as D (5 bases). V was shortened by 3 bases and J by 1 base, with 5 bases between the two germline ends. The CDR3 consists of 12 residues. Germline CDR1 SQVTM, CDR2 ANQGSEA. The CDR3 region has the DNA TGCAGCGTTGACGGGGGCACAGATACGCAGTATTTT. This codes for CSVDGGTDTQYF.

J is TRBJ1-4 and V is TRBV6-5; D not resolved. This CDR3 contains 16 residues. Trimming took 2 bases from V and 10 from J, leaving 20 bases between them. Germline loops: CDR1 MNHEY, CDR2 SVGAGI. The CDR3 protein is CASSYDFAGTIRKLFF. The CDR3 coding sequence is TGTGCCAGCAGTTACGATTTTGCAGGAACGATCCGAAAACTGTTTTTT.

The CDR3 sequence: CASSPTSGARSYEQYF. The CDR3 DNA is TGTGCCAGCAGCCCAACTAGCGGGGCCCGCTCCTACGAGCAGTACTTC. This chain links TRBV7-8 with TRBJ2-7; 10 positions agree with TRBD2. This CDR3 region has 16 residues. V lost 5 bases, J lost 0 bases, and 7 bases stayed unmatched. CDR1 and CDR2 from the germline V gene are SGHVS and FQNEAQ.

The rearrangement links TRBV6-5 to TRBJ1-5, with D uncertain. The V gene lost 5 bases and the J gene lost 3 bases, with 8 bases spanning the gap. Germline V CDR1 and CDR2: MNHEY, SVGAGI. The CDR3 covers 13 residues. The CDR3 reads CASSTTDNQPQHF. The CDR3, as DNA: TGTGCCAGCAGTACCACCGACAATCAGCCCCAGCATTTT.

This sequence joins TRBV4-1 and TRBJ2-3, with unresolved D. The V gene lost 2 bases and the J gene lost 3 bases, with 9 bases spanning the gap. CDR1 is MGHRA, CDR2 YSYEKL, per germline. This CDR3 spans 14 amino acids. The CDR3, as DNA: TGCGCCAGCAGCCAAACCTTCGGGACAGATACGCAGTATTTT. Amino acids: CASSQTFGTDTQYF.

This chain joins TRBV4-1 and TRBJ2-5; unclear D gene. The CDR3 runs to 16 residues. Germline V gene data show CDR1 as MGHRA and CDR2 as YSYEKL. V lost 0 bases to trimming and J lost 2 bases, with 13 bases between them. In nucleotides, the CDR3 is TGCGCCAGCAGCCAAGATGAAAATTGGGGACAAGAGACCCAGTACTTC. Amino acid sequence: CASSQDENWGQETQYF.

V is TRBV4-1 and J is TRBJ2-7; either TRBD1 or TRBD2 may fit D (6 bases each). Germline CDR1 MGHRA, CDR2 YSYEKL. The CDR3 has 14 residues. V lost 1 base and J 7 bases, leaving 14 bases between the germline ends. CDR3 region: CASSQAWGAYEQYF. As DNA, the CDR3 is TGCGCCAGCAGCCAAGCGTGGGGGGCGTATGAGCAGTACTTC.

This clone was seen a few times. The V call is TRBV6-1, the J call TRBJ2-7; 8 nucleotides agree with TRBD1. Trimming removed 7 bases from V and 7 bases from J; junction bases left unmatched: 12. This CDR3 region has 14 residues. Germline CDR1 is MNHNS and CDR2 is SASEGT. The CDR3: CASKIVWTGQEQYF. Here the CDR3 DNA reads TGTGCCAGCAAAATCGTGTGGACAGGGCAGGAGCAGTACTTC.